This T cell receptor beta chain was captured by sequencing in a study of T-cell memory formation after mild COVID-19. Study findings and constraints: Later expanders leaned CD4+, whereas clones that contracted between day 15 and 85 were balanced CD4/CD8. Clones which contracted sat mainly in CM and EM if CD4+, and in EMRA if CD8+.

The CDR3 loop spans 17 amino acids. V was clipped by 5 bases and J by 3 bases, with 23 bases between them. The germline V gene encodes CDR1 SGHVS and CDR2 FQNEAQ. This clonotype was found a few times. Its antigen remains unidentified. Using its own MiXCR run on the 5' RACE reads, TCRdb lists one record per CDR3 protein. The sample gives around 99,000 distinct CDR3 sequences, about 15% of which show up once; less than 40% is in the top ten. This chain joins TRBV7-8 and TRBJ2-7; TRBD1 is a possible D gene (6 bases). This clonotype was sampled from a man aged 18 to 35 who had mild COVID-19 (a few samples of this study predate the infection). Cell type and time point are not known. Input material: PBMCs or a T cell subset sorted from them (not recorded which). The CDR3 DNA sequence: TGTGCCAGCAGCACCCACCTCGCAGCAGGGGTCTTCTACGAGCAGTACTTC. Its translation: CASSTHLAAGVFYEQYF.